This TCR beta chain was observed in a study of T cells in tuberculosis. Study results and limitations: Shorter CDR3-alpha in active tuberculosis partly drove smaller distances.

Note on this clone: The antigen is undetermined.

Clones were sequenced by immunoSEQ multiplex PCR, and TCRdb holds only the in-frame ones, with some missing. This table has around 49,000 clones, 90% to 95% appearing once. Per the germline V gene, CDR1 is SGHTA and CDR2 is FQGNSA. Trimming shortened V by 1 base and J by 4 bases, and 12 bases separated the two germline ends. The CDR3 totals 15 residues. The time point is: new active TB diagnosis, blood taken before or within 7 days of starting treatment. The V call is TRBV7-2, the J call TRBJ2-3, with D tentatively TRBD2 (5 bases). Here the sequenced sample was PBMCs, taken at tuberculosis diagnosis. The sequence was obtained from an adult with tuberculosis. The CDR3 reads CASSLVSSGADTQYF. The CDR3 nucleotides are TGTGCCAGCAGCTTAGTTTCGTCCGGGGCAGATACGCAGTATTTT.